A selection of T cell receptor beta chains follows, all from one sample in a study of control samples from healthy donors and cancer patients. The repertoire was sequenced with immunoSEQ multiplex PCR; TCRdb's copy has only in-frame clones and lacks some. Here the sample spans 30,000 or so clones, approximately 93% being singletons. The sequenced sample was blood. These receptors all come from a man in his sixties in good health. Each CDR3 is given with its conserved first and last residue. The D gene is left open where the match is weak. Only part of the rows carry a size: once, few, many, or a class if the clone is expanded.

CASSYPEGAPYEQYF,TGTGCCAGCAGTTACCCGGAGGGGGCACCCTACGAGCAGTACTTC,NA,TRBV28,TRBJ2-7,NA
CASSLSGRGSGYTF,TGTGCCAGCAGCTTATCCGGCAGGGGGAGCGGCTACACCTTC,TRBD1,TRBV7-7,TRBJ1-2,NA
CASSRALWEKLFF,TGTGCCAGCAGTCGGGCGCTATGGGAAAAACTGTTTTTT,NA,TRBV3-1/TRBV3-2,TRBJ1-4,once
CASTLTGGEAFF,TGTGCCAGCACCCTGACAGGGGGTGAAGCTTTCTTT,TRBD1,TRBV12-3/TRBV12-4,TRBJ1-1,NA
CASSRQGTNSPLHF,TGCGCCAGCAGCCGACAGGGAACTAATTCACCCCTCCACTTT,TRBD1,TRBV4-3,TRBJ1-6,NA
CASSLVGSTEAFF,TGTGCCAGCAGCTTAGTTGGCAGCACTGAAGCTTTCTTT,NA,TRBV11-3,TRBJ1-1,NA
CASSLGVRGEEEQYF,TGTGCCAGCAGCTTGGGTGTCAGGGGAGAAGAGGAGCAGTACTTC,NA,TRBV5-8,TRBJ2-7,NA
CASTFAPGDPNTEAFF,TGTGCCAGCACCTTTGCGCCCGGGGACCCGAACACTGAAGCTTTCTTT,NA,TRBV27,TRBJ1-1,NA
CASSEIRGQPQHF,TGTGCCAGCAGTGAAATAAGGGGTCAGCCCCAGCATTTT,NA,TRBV6-1,TRBJ1-5,NA
CASSDPVNTEAFF,TGTGCCAGCAGTGACCCGGTGAACACTGAAGCTTTCTTT,NA,TRBV6-1,TRBJ1-1,NA
CASSPSRGSSGNTIYF,TGCGCCAGCAGCCCTTCCAGGGGCTCCTCTGGAAACACCATATATTTT,NA,TRBV4-3,TRBJ1-3,NA
CASSFTSGGHNEQFF,TGTGCCAGCAGCTTTACTAGCGGGGGGCACAATGAGCAGTTCTTC,TRBD2,TRBV3-1/TRBV3-2,TRBJ2-1,NA
CASSPPLLAGGRNYNEQFF,TGTGCCAGCTCACCACCACTCCTAGCGGGGGGCAGAAACTACAATGAGCAGTTCTTC,TRBD2,TRBV18,TRBJ2-1,once
CASSPRGIDSQPQHF,TGTGCCAGCAGCCCACGAGGGATTGATAGTCAGCCCCAGCATTTT,NA,TRBV7-9,TRBJ1-5,NA
CASSASGGRAYEQYF,TGTGCCAGCTCAGCTAGCGGGGGGAGAGCCTACGAGCAGTACTTC,TRBD2,TRBV18,TRBJ2-7,NA
CASSPGTGTGINYGYTF,TGTGCCAGCAGCCCAGGCACCGGGACAGGCATTAACTATGGCTACACCTTC,TRBD1,TRBV3-1/TRBV3-2,TRBJ1-2,NA
CASSYSTARIYGYTF,TGTGCCAGCAGTTACTCGACAGCCCGCATCTATGGCTACACCTTC,NA,TRBV6-2/TRBV6-3,TRBJ1-2,NA
CASGKKRGGTMIGQFF,TGTGCCAGCGGTAAGAAGCGGGGGGGGACAATGATAGGGCAGTTCTTC,TRBD2,TRBV11-3,TRBJ2-1,NA
CASSLSNLRREDTQYF,TGTGCCAGCAGCTTATCTAATTTGCGGCGGGAAGATACGCAGTATTTT,NA,TRBV7-8,TRBJ2-3,NA
CASSLVAGTGGELFF,TGCGCCAGCAGCTTGGTGGCGGGGACCGGCGGGGAGCTGTTTTTT,NA,TRBV5-1,TRBJ2-2,NA
CASSNLNTEAFF,TGTGCCAGCAGCAACCTGAACACTGAAGCTTTCTTT,NA,TRBV9,TRBJ1-1,once
CASSYSRLNTEAFF,TGTGCCAGCAGTTATAGCCGGCTGAACACTGAAGCTTTCTTT,NA,TRBV6-5,TRBJ1-1,NA
CASSSDRNTEAFF,TGTGCCAGCAGCTCGGACAGAAACACTGAAGCTTTCTTT,NA,TRBV7-3,TRBJ1-1,NA
CAIRGETGGNYGYTF,TGTGCCATCAGGGGTGAGACAGGGGGTAACTATGGCTACACCTTC,TRBD1,TRBV10-3,TRBJ1-2,once
CASSTQNTEAFF,TGCGCCAGCAGCACACAGAACACTGAAGCTTTCTTT,NA,TRBV5-1,TRBJ1-1,NA
CASSWRAGGGNTEAFF,TGTGCCAGCAGCTGGCGGGCTGGAGGAGGGAACACTGAAGCTTTCTTT,NA,TRBV13,TRBJ1-1,NA
CATSDFWTGPQGSGANVLTF,TGTGCCACCAGTGATTTCTGGACAGGGCCCCAGGGGTCTGGGGCCAACGTCCTGACTTTC,TRBD1,TRBV24-1,TRBJ2-6,NA
CASSQEGGPQDTQYF,TGTGCCAGCAGTCAGGAGGGGGGGCCCCAAGATACGCAGTATTTT,NA,TRBV2,TRBJ2-3,NA
CSVVDGGAYEQFF,TGCAGCGTTGTTGACGGGGGGGCATATGAGCAGTTCTTC,TRBD2,TRBV29-1,TRBJ2-1,NA
CASSQGQGSTNEKLFF,TGTGCCAGCAGCCAGGGACAGGGATCAACTAATGAAAAACTGTTTTTT,TRBD1,TRBV3-1/TRBV3-2,TRBJ1-4,NA
CASSLSNEKLFF,TGTGCCAGCAGTTTATCTAATGAAAAACTGTTTTTT,NA,TRBV12-3/TRBV12-4,TRBJ1-4,NA
CAIREASGNTIYF,TGTGCCATCAGGGAGGCCTCTGGAAACACCATATATTTT,NA,TRBV10-3,TRBJ1-3,NA
CASSSPRGRINYGYTF,TGTGCCAGCAGTTCCCCCCGCGGGCGGATTAACTATGGCTACACCTTC,NA,TRBV6-5,TRBJ1-2,NA
CASRKGGGNQPQHF,TGTGCCAGTAGGAAGGGTGGGGGCAATCAGCCCCAGCATTTT,NA,TRBV19,TRBJ1-5,NA
CASSLRQATNEKLFF,TGTGCCAGCAGCTTGAGGCAGGCAACTAATGAAAAACTGTTTTTT,NA,TRBV7-2,TRBJ1-4,NA
CASSLTGRSDGYTF,TGCGCCAGCAGTTTGACAGGGAGGTCTGATGGCTACACCTTC,TRBD1,TRBV5-1,TRBJ1-2,NA
CASSLQAAKNIQYF,TGTGCCAGCAGCCTACAGGCAGCCAAAAACATTCAGTACTTC,NA,TRBV21-1,TRBJ2-4,NA
CASSRRTSGVTGELFF,TGCGCCAGCAGCAGAAGGACTAGCGGGGTGACCGGGGAGCTGTTTTTT,TRBD2,TRBV5-1,TRBJ2-2,NA
CASRDPSTDTQYF,TGCGCCAGCAGGGATCCTTCCACAGATACGCAGTATTTT,NA,TRBV5-1,TRBJ2-3,NA
CATSDTGRLGSYGYTF,TGTGCCACCAGTGATACCGGGAGGTTGGGTAGCTATGGCTACACCTTC,NA,TRBV24-1,TRBJ1-2,NA
CASSRTGKKEKLFF,TGTGCCAGCAGTCGGACAGGGAAGAAGGAAAAACTGTTTTTT,TRBD1,TRBV6-2/TRBV6-3,TRBJ1-4,NA
CAWSVVTEAFF,TGTGCCTGGAGTGTCGTGACAGAAGCTTTCTTT,NA,TRBV30,TRBJ1-1,once
CASSFWIGINYEQYF,TGTGCCAGCAGCTTTTGGATAGGGATAAACTACGAGCAGTACTTC,NA,TRBV5-5,TRBJ2-7,once
CASRQRQGRYTEAFF,TGTGCCAGCAGACAACGACAGGGACGGTACACTGAAGCTTTCTTT,TRBD1,TRBV7-2,TRBJ1-1,NA
CSASPGLAGLETDTQYF,TGCAGTGCCAGTCCGGGACTAGCGGGGTTGGAAACAGATACGCAGTATTTT,TRBD2,TRBV20-1,TRBJ2-3,NA
CAGSSSRYLTYEQYF,TGTGCCGGCAGCTCCTCCAGGTATTTGACCTACGAGCAGTACTTC,NA,TRBV7-9,TRBJ2-7,NA
CASSYSAGHEQYF,TGTGCCAGCAGTTACTCGGCGGGGCACGAGCAGTACTTC,NA,TRBV6-6,TRBJ2-7,NA
CASSLAGVDTQYF,TGTGCCAGCAGCTTGGCCGGGGTGGATACGCAGTATTTT,NA,TRBV7-3,TRBJ2-3,NA
CASSYGNQPQHF,TGTGCCAGCAGTTACGGGAATCAGCCCCAGCATTTT,NA,TRBV6-2/TRBV6-3,TRBJ1-5,NA
CASSLGGTGLYNEQFF,TGCGCCAGCAGCCTTGGGGGGACAGGTCTCTACAATGAGCAGTTCTTC,TRBD1,TRBV4-3,TRBJ2-1,NA
CASSGASGGLGTQYF,TGTGCCAGCAGTGGGGCTAGCGGGGGTTTAGGGACCCAGTACTTC,TRBD2,TRBV6-2/TRBV6-3,TRBJ2-5,once
CASSLGAGFEQYF,TGTGCCAGCAGCTTAGGCGCCGGTTTTGAGCAGTACTTC,NA,TRBV7-9,TRBJ2-7,NA
CASSLGTGGKPQHF,TGCGCCAGCAGCTTGGGGACAGGGGGAAAGCCCCAGCATTTT,TRBD1,TRBV5-1,TRBJ1-5,NA
CASSPSGTVNTEAFF,TGTGCCAGCAGCCCCTCCGGGACAGTGAACACTGAAGCTTTCTTT,TRBD1,TRBV11-2,TRBJ1-1,NA
CASRTTGTGGNEQFF,TGTGCCAGTAGAACAACCGGGACAGGGGGCAATGAGCAGTTCTTC,TRBD1,TRBV19,TRBJ2-1,NA
CASSGYGGNTGELFF,TGTGCCAGCAGTGGGTACGGGGGTAACACCGGGGAGCTGTTTTTT,NA,TRBV2,TRBJ2-2,NA
CASSLDRSNSPLHF,TGTGCCAGCAGTTTAGACCGTAGTAATTCACCCCTCCACTTT,NA,TRBV6-5,TRBJ1-6,few
CASSGAGTGHLGAQHF,TGTGCCAGCAGCGGCGCCGGGACAGGTCACCTCGGGGCCCAGCATTTT,TRBD1,TRBV7-2,TRBJ1-5,NA
CAWEPGLSPLHF,TGTGCCTGGGAACCAGGGCTTTCACCCCTCCACTTT,NA,TRBV30,TRBJ1-6,NA